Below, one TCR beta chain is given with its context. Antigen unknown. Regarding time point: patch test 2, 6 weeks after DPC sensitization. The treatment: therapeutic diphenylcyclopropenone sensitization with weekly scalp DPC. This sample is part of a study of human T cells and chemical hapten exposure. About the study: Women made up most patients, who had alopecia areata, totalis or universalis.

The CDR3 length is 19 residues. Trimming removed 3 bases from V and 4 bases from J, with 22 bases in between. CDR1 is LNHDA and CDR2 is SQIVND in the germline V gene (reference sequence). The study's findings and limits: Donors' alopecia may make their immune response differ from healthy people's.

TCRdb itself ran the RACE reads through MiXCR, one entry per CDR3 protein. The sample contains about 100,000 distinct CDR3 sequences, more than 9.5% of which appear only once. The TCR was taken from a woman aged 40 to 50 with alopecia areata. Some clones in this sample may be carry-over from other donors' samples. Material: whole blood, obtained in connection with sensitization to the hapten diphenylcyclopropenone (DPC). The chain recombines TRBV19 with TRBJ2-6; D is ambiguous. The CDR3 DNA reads TGTGCCAGTAGTATTTTGTCCACCGCTGGGGTGATCGGGGCCAACGTCCTGACTTTC. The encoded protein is CASSILSTAGVIGANVLTF.